These 3 T cell receptor beta chains came from one sample sequenced in a study of T cell repertoires in cytomegalovirus infection. Each CDR3 protein is one row after TCRdb ran MiXCR on the reads. Here the sample spans about 97,000 distinct CDR3 sequences, about 15% being singletons. Sequences were obtained from PBMCs. The receptors originated from a human donor in good health (CMV status not recorded). Some clones in this sample may be carry-over from other donors' samples.

Many counts were recorded for this clonotype. The chain links TRBV7-6 to TRBJ2-1; 9 nucleotides line up with TRBD2. Germline V gives CDR1 SGHVS, CDR2 FNYEAQ. There are 16 residues in the CDR3. The junction had 4 bases not matched to a gene; V was cut back by 1 base and J by 3 bases. The DNA of the CDR3 is TGTGCCAGCAGCTTAGTAGTAGCGGGGGACTACAATGAGCAGTTCTTC. Amino acids: CASSLVVAGDYNEQFF.

This chain connects TRBV6-5 to TRBJ2-7; D remains unclear. Trimming left V 8 bases short and J 1 base short, with 9 bases between. The CDR3 is 12 amino acids. The germline CDR1 and CDR2 sequences are MNHEY and SVGAGI. The CDR3: CASGRVSYEQYF. Here the CDR3 DNA reads TGTGCCAGCGGCCGGGTTTCCTACGAGCAGTACTTC.

This clonotype was seen at least ten times. The chain links TRBV28 to TRBJ1-2; D might be TRBD1 (5 bases). The CDR3 contains 13 residues. The germline V gene encodes CDR1 MDHEN and CDR2 SYDVKM. V lost 8 bases and J lost 6, with 16 bases in between. In nucleotides, the CDR3 is TGTGCCAGCCTACCGACAGTGAGGAATGGCTACACCTTC. Translated: CASLPTVRNGYTF.